This TCR beta chain stems from a study of identical twins. Trimming removed 1 base at V and 4 bases at J, with 8 bases between. The length of the CDR3 is 13 residues. Germline V gives CDR1 LGHDT, CDR2 YNNKEL (reference sequence). Concerning this clonotype: Its target is unknown.

Findings of the study overall: Partly confounded zero-insertion analyses could result from invariant MAIT and iNKT cells.

A universal primer site was added by template switching, and unique molecular identifiers were carried by the cDNA. TCRdb processed the 5' RACE reads anew with MiXCR; each CDR3 protein has one entry. This table has around 530,000 distinct CDR3 sequences, about 16% appearing once. The sample also formed part of further work on yellow fever vaccine responses in identical twins.

This TCR was recovered from a woman aged 18-29 years in good health. The chain employs TRBV3-1 and TRBJ2-7; D is possibly TRBD1 (6 bases). The source material was CD4+ T cells sorted from blood. The CDR3 spells CASSQGRGYEQYV. In DNA, the CDR3 is TGTGCCAGCAGCCAAGGAAGGGGGTACGAGCAGTACGTC.